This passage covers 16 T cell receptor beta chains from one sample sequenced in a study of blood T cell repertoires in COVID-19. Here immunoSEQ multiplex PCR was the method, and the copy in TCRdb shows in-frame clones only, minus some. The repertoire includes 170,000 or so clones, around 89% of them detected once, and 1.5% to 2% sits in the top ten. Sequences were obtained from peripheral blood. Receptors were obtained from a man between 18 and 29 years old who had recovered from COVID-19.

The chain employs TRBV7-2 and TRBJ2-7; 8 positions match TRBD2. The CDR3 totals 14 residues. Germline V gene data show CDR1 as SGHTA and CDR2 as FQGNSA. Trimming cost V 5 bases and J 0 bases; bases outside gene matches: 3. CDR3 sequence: CASSPGTSSYEQYF. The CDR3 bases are TGTGCCAGCAGCCCCGGGACTAGCTCCTACGAGCAGTACTTC.

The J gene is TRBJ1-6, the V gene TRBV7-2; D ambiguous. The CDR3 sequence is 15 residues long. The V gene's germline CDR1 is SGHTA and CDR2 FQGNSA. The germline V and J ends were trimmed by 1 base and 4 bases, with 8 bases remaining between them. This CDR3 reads CASSLGPVYNSPLHF. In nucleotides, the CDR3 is TGTGCCAGCAGCTTAGGGCCAGTTTATAATTCACCCCTCCACTTT. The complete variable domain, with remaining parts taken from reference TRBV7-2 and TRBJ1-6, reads GAGVSQSPSNKVTEKGKDVELRCDPISGHTALYWYRQSLGQGLEFLIYFQGNSAPDKSGLPSDRFSAERTGGSVSTLTIQRTQQEDSAVYLCASSLGPVYNSPLHFGNGTRLTVT.

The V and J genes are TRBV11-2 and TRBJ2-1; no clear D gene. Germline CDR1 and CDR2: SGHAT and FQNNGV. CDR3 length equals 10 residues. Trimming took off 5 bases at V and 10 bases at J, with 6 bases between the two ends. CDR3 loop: CASSQAEQFF. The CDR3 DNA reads TGTGCCAGCAGCCAAGCCGAGCAGTTCTTC.

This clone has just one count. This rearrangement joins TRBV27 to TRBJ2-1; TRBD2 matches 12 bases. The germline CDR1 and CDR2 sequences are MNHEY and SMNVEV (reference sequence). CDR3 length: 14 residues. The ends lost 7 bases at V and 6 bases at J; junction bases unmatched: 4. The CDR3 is CASTTSGRSNEQFF. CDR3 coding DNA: TGTGCCAGCACCACTAGCGGGAGGAGCAATGAGCAGTTCTTC.

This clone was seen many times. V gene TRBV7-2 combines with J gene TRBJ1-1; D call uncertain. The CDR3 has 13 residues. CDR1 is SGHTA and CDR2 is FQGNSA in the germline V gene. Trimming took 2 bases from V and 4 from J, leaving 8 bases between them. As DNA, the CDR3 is TGTGCCAGCAGCTTAAAGCGGCTCACTGAAGCTTTCTTT. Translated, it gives CASSLKRLTEAFF. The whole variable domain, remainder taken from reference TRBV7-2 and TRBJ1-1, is GAGVSQSPSNKVTEKGKDVELRCDPISGHTALYWYRQSLGQGLEFLIYFQGNSAPDKSGLPSDRFSAERTGGSVSTLTIQRTQQEDSAVYLCASSLKRLTEAFFGQGTRLTVV.

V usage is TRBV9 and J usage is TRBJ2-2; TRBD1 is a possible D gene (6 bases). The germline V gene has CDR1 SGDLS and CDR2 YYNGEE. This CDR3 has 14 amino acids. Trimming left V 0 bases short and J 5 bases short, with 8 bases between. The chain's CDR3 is CASSVDRGTGELFF. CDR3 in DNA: TGTGCCAGCAGCGTAGATAGGGGGACCGGGGAGCTGTTTTTT.

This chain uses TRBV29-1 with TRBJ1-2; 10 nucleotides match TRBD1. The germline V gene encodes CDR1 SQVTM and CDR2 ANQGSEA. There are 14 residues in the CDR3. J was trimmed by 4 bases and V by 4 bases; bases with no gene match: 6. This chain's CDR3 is CSVVTDRGAYGYTF. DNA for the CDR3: TGCAGCGTTGTCACGGACAGGGGGGCCTATGGCTACACCTTC. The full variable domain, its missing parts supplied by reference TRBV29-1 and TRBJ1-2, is SAVISQKPSRDICQRGTSLTIQCQVDSQVTMMFWYRQQPGQSLTLIATANQGSEATYESGFVIDKFPISRPNLTFSTLTVSNMSPEDSSIYLCSVVTDRGAYGYTFGSGTRLTVV.

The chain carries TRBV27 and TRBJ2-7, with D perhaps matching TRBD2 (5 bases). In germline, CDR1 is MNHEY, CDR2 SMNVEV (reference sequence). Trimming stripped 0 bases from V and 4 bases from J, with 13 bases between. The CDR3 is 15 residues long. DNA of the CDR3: TGTGCCAGCAGTTTATCGTCGGCCGCGGGTTACGAGCAGTACTTC. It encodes CASSLSSAAGYEQYF.

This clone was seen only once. CDR3 nucleotides: TGTGCCAGCAGCCCCCCGGTAGCGGGAGTCCACAATGAGCAGTTCTTC. Residues: CASSPPVAGVHNEQFF. The chain uses TRBV7-9 and TRBJ2-1; TRBD2 matches 9 bases. The CDR3 length is 16 residues. J gave up 5 bases and V 5 bases, and 10 bases lay outside the gene matches. Germline CDR1 and CDR2: SEHNR and FQNEAQ (reference sequence). The full variable domain, with the rest looked up from reference TRBV7-9 and TRBJ2-1, is DTGVSQNPRHKITKRGQNVTFRCDPISEHNRLYWYRQTLGQGPEFLTYFQNEAQLEKSRLLSDRFSAERPKGSFSTLEIQRTEQGDSAMYLCASSPPVAGVHNEQFFGPGTRLTVL.

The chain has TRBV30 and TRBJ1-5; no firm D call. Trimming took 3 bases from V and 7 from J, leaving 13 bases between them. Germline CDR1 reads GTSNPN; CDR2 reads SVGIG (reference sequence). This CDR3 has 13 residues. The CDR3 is CAWSDGELQPQHF. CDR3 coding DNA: TGTGCCTGGAGCGACGGGGAGCTACAGCCCCAGCATTTT.

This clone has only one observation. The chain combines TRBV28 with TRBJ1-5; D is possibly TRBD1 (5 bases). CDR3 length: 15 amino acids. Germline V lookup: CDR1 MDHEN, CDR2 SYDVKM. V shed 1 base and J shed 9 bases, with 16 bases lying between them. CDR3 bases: TGTGCCAGCAGTTTATCGGGGGGTTCTGTGCGGCCCCAGCATTTT. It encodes CASSLSGGSVRPQHF.

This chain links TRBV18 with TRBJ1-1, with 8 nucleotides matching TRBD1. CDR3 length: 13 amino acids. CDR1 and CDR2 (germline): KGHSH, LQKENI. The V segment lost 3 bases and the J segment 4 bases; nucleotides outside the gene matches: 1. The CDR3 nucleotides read TGTGCCAGCTCACCGCAGGGGGCCACTGAAGCTTTCTTT. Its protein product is CASSPQGATEAFF.

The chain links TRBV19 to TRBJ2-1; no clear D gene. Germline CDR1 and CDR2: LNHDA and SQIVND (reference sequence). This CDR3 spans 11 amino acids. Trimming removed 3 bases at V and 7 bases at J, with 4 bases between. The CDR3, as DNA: TGTGCCAGTAGTATCGTGAATGAGCAGTTCTTC. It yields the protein CASSIVNEQFF.

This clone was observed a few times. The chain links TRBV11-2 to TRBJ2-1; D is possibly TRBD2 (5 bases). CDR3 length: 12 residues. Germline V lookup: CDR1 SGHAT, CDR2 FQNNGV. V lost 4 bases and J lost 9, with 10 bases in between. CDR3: CASSSLALEQFF. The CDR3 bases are TGTGCCAGCAGCTCCCTAGCACTTGAGCAGTTCTTC.

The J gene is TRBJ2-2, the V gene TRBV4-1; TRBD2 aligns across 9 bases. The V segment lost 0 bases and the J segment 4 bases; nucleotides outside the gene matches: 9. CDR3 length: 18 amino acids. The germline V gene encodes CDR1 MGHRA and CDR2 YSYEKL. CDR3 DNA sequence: TGCGCCAGCAGCCAAGATCTAGGTAGCGGGAGAGTCACCGGGGAGCTGTTTTTT. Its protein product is CASSQDLGSGRVTGELFF.

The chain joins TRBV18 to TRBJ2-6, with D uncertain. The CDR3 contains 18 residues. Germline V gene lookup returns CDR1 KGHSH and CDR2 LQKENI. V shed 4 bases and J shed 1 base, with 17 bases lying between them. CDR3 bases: TGTGCCAGCTCACAAGATAGCATCTTGAATTCTGGGGCCAACGTCCTGACTTTC. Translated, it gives CASSQDSILNSGANVLTF.